This passage covers 20 T cell receptor beta chains from one sample sequenced in a study of blood T cell repertoires in COVID-19. The assay was immunoSEQ multiplex PCR, and TCRdb's table has in-frame clones only and misses some. This table holds 250,000 to 300,000 clones, 70% to 90% found once. Material for sequencing was PBMCs or T cells enriched from blood (not recorded which). The receptors come from a woman in her fifties or sixties who had been exposed to COVID-19.

The V and J genes are TRBV19 and TRBJ1-2; 8 bases are shared with TRBD1. Per germline, CDR1 LNHDA and CDR2 SQIVND (reference sequence). Unmatched junction bases numbered 7, after V lost 9 bases and J lost 7 bases. The CDR3 sequence is 12 residues long. In nucleotides, the CDR3 is TGTGCCAGCCAGGACAGGGCCGCTGGCTACACCTTC. Amino acids: CASQDRAAGYTF.

The V gene is TRBV3-1 (or the pseudogene TRBV3-2), the J gene TRBJ1-1, with a weak D call TRBD1 (6 bases). The germline CDR1 and CDR2 sequences are LGHDT and YNNKEL (reference sequence). Deletions cut 9 bases from V and 2 bases from J, with 16 bases between. CDR3 length: 14 residues. The CDR3 bases are TGTGCCAGTGCGGTTGGGGGCCTTAACACTGAAGCTTTCTTT. Encoded protein: CASAVGGLNTEAFF.

The chain has TRBV11-1 and TRBJ2-1; 11 bases line up with TRBD2. The V gene end was trimmed by 3 bases and the J gene end by 5 bases; junction bases not matched to a gene: 3. The CDR3 runs to 15 residues. The germline gives CDR1 SGHAT, CDR2 FQDESV (reference sequence). The CDR3 DNA sequence: TGTGCCAGCAGCTTCACTAGCGGGGGTGACAATGAGCAGTTCTTC. The encoded protein is CASSFTSGGDNEQFF.

The chain carries TRBV19 and TRBJ2-3; no clear D. The V end was cut by 5 bases, the J end by 0 bases, with 6 bases between. Germline CDR1 is LNHDA and CDR2 is SQIVND (reference sequence). CDR3 length: 13 amino acids. In DNA form, the CDR3 reads TGTGCCAGTAGTGCGCTCAGCACAGATACGCAGTATTTT. It translates to CASSALSTDTQYF.

The J gene is TRBJ1-1, the V gene TRBV5-8, with 7 bases matching TRBD1. This CDR3 is built from 14 residues. Trimming cost V 4 bases and J 7 bases; bases outside gene matches: 10. Germline lookup yields CDR1 SGHTS and CDR2 YDEGEE. CDR3 coding DNA: TGTGCCAGCAGCCTCGGGACAGAAAACCTTGAAGCTTTCTTT. Translation: CASSLGTENLEAFF.

This clone has just one count. This chain connects TRBV6-6 to TRBJ1-4; no clear D gene. Trimming removed 2 bases at V and 7 bases at J, with 14 bases between. There are 15 residues in the CDR3. Germline V gene lookup returns CDR1 MNHNY and CDR2 SVGAGI (reference sequence). The CDR3 DNA sequence: TGTGCCAGCAGTTACCAACAGCCCGGAAGTGAAAAACTGTTTTTT. This codes for CASSYQQPGSEKLFF.

The chain carries TRBV2 and TRBJ2-2, with 13 bases matching TRBD2. CDR1 and CDR2 (germline): SNHLY, FYNNEI. There are 15 residues in the CDR3. V was clipped by 6 bases and J by 4 bases; unmatched bases: 2. The CDR3 region has the DNA TGTGCCAGCAGGGGGACTAGCGGGGCCACCGGGGAGCTGTTTTTT. Protein sequence: CASRGTSGATGELFF. Combining the CDR3 with reference TRBV2 and TRBJ2-2 gives the whole variable domain EPEVTQTPSHQVTQMGQEVILRCVPISNHLYFYWYRQILGQKVEFLVSFYNNEISEKSEIFDDQFSVERPDGSNFTLKIRSTKLEDSAMYFCASRGTSGATGELFFGEGSRLTVL.

The chain has TRBV5-1 and TRBJ2-7; D might be TRBD2 (6 bases). Germline lookup yields CDR1 SGHRS and CDR2 YFSETQ. This CDR3 has 15 amino acids. V shed 4 bases and J shed 2 bases, with 16 bases lying between them. The CDR3 region is CASSPRGGPTYEQYF. The CDR3 nucleotides read TGCGCCAGCAGCCCGCGCGGAGGGCCTACCTACGAGCAGTACTTC.

The gene calls are TRBV18 and TRBJ2-3; tentatively, D is TRBD2 (7 bases). Germline assignment: CDR1 KGHSH and CDR2 LQKENI. This CDR3 comprises 16 residues. V lost 2 bases and J lost 8, with 20 bases in between. CDR3: CASSPIGGGHEATQYF. DNA for the CDR3: TGTGCCAGCTCACCAATAGGGGGGGGCCATGAGGCTACGCAGTATTTT.

This chain connects TRBV7-2 to TRBJ1-5; 7 bases are a match to TRBD1. Germline lookup yields CDR1 SGHTA and CDR2 FQGNSA. CDR3 length equals 14 residues. V shed 2 bases, J shed 7 bases, and the junction held 5 bases outside the gene matches. CDR3 in amino acids: CASSLQGGKQPQHF. CDR3 coding DNA: TGTGCCAGCAGCTTACAGGGGGGTAAGCAGCCCCAGCATTTT.

The CDR3 spells CASSRTGLRNTEAFF. As DNA, the CDR3 is TGTGCCAGCAGCCGGACAGGGTTAAGGAACACTGAAGCTTTCTTT. J is TRBJ1-1 and V is TRBV2, with 8 bases fitting TRBD1. Trimming cost V 6 bases and J 1 base; bases outside gene matches: 7. The CDR3 runs 15 residues. Germline V gene sequence: CDR1 SNHLY, CDR2 FYNNEI.

The chain combines TRBV27 with TRBJ2-7; a possible D gene is TRBD2 (6 bases). CDR3 length: 14 amino acids. V was cut by 6 bases and J by 6 bases, with 18 bases left in between. Germline V lookup: CDR1 MNHEY, CDR2 SMNVEV (reference sequence). The CDR3 DNA reads as TGTGCCAGCAGATCATGGGGGGAAAGGGGCGAGCAGTACTTC. This sequence encodes CASRSWGERGEQYF.

The chain couples TRBV3-1 (or the pseudogene TRBV3-2) to TRBJ2-1, with 7 bases lining up with TRBD2. CDR1 LGHDT and CDR2 YNNKEL come from the germline V gene (reference sequence). V trimming: 2 bases; J trimming: 7 bases; junction bases outside the gene matches: 11. The CDR3 length is 16 residues. The CDR3 reads CASSQLGLDGGNEQFF. DNA for the CDR3: TGTGCCAGCAGCCAACTCGGCCTAGACGGGGGGAATGAGCAGTTCTTC.

This chain connects TRBV14 to TRBJ2-1; 8 bases are a match to TRBD2. Per the germline V gene, CDR1 is SGHDN and CDR2 is FVKESK. V lost 2 bases to trimming and J lost 0 bases; unmatched junction nucleotides: 3. This CDR3 region has 16 residues. The CDR3 DNA is TGTGCCAGCAGCCAATACGGGGGGGTCTCCTACAATGAGCAGTTCTTC. This gives the protein CASSQYGGVSYNEQFF.

The chain combines TRBV9 with TRBJ2-7; 7 nucleotides match TRBD1. This CDR3 contains 14 residues. The germline V gene encodes CDR1 SGDLS and CDR2 YYNGEE. J lost 3 bases, V lost 3 bases, and 6 bases had no gene match. CDR3 region: CASSELAGGYEQYF. Here the CDR3 DNA reads TGTGCCAGCAGCGAGTTGGCAGGGGGCTACGAGCAGTACTTC.

This clone was detected only once. This sequence joins TRBV30 and TRBJ1-5, with 9 bases aligning to TRBD1. V trimming: 4 bases; J trimming: 3 bases; junction bases outside the gene matches: 7. Germline lookup yields CDR1 GTSNPN and CDR2 SVGIG (reference sequence). The CDR3 loop spans 15 amino acids. The CDR3 DNA follows: TGTGCCTGGACCCCGGGGACAGGGTACAATCAGCCCCAGCATTTT. Translation: CAWTPGTGYNQPQHF.

This rearrangement joins TRBV11-2 to TRBJ2-1; no clear D gene. Germline V gene data show CDR1 as SGHAT and CDR2 as FQNNGV. The V gene lost 1 base and the J gene lost 6 bases, with 7 bases spanning the gap. The CDR3 consists of 13 residues. The CDR3, as DNA: TGTGCCAGCAGCTTAGCCAACAGCAATGAGCAGTTCTTC. It is translated as CASSLANSNEQFF.

The chain carries TRBV10-2 and TRBJ2-7; 10 bases match TRBD1. Trimming cost V 3 bases and J 3 bases; bases outside gene matches: 5. The CDR3 totals 15 residues. CDR1 WSHSY and CDR2 SAAADI come from the germline V gene. The CDR3: CASSDSGTGVYEQYF. CDR3 coding DNA: TGCGCCAGCAGTGATTCCGGGACAGGGGTCTACGAGCAGTACTTC.

The chain has TRBV11-3 and TRBJ2-2; maybe TRBD2 (7 bases). Germline-derived CDR1 and CDR2 are SGHNT and YENEEA. Trimming took off 3 bases at V and 4 bases at J, with 15 bases between the two ends. The length of the CDR3 is 16 residues. This CDR3 reads CASSFRGADGTGELFF. The CDR3 DNA sequence: TGTGCCAGCAGCTTTCGGGGGGCGGATGGCACCGGGGAGCTGTTTTTT. Supplemented by reference TRBV11-3 and TRBJ2-2, the full variable domain reads EAGVVQSPRYKIIEKKQPVAFWCNPISGHNTLYWYLQNLGQGPELLIRYENEEAVDDSQLPKDRFSAERLKGVDSTLKIQPAELGDSAVYLCASSFRGADGTGELFFGEGSRLTVL.

This chain uses TRBV27 with TRBJ1-1, with unresolved D. CDR1 and CDR2 (germline): MNHEY, SMNVEV (reference sequence). Trimming left V 3 bases short and J 6 bases short, with 11 bases between. The length of the CDR3 is 13 residues. Here the CDR3 DNA reads TGTGCCAGCAGTTTGGTTTCTCGCGCTGAAGCTTTCTTT. Translated: CASSLVSRAEAFF.